The rows below give T cell receptor beta chains drawn from one sample of a study of Ad26.COV2.S vaccination and SARS-CoV-2 variants. Clones were sequenced by immunoSEQ multiplex PCR, and TCRdb holds only the in-frame ones, with some missing. Counted here are about 480,000 clones, approximately 88% occurring once; the ten biggest clones make up over 10%. The sample was peripheral blood, taken in a trial of Ad26.COV2.S vaccine versus placebo. These receptors all come from a person aged 18 to 65 who received the Ad26.COV2.S COVID-19 vaccine or a placebo. Both conserved end residues are part of each CDR3. D genes are given only for firm matches. Clone size is stated in some rows and not others, as once, few, many or a class when expanded.

d_call j_call v_call clone_size cdr3_aa cdr3_nt
TRBD2 TRBJ2-7 TRBV12-3/TRBV12-4 . CASRLAVSYEQYF TGTGCCAGCAGACTAGCGGTCTCCTACGAGCAGTACTTC
TRBD2 TRBJ2-1 TRBV24-1 . CATSDLSSGSSYNEQFF TGTGCCACCAGTGATTTGAGTAGCGGGAGCTCCTACAATGAGCAGTTCTTC
. TRBJ2-2 TRBV2 . CASSEQAGRTGELFF TGTGCCAGCAGTGAACAGGCAGGGCGGACCGGGGAGCTGTTTTTT
. TRBJ2-1 TRBV5-1 . CASSVQATHSYNEQFF TGCGCCAGCAGCGTGCAGGCAACTCACTCCTACAATGAGCAGTTCTTC
. TRBJ2-1 TRBV3-1/TRBV3-2 . CASSRVGGTHNEQFF TGTGCCAGCAGCCGGGTGGGCGGGACTCATAATGAGCAGTTCTTC
. TRBJ1-5 TRBV19 . CASSIGGAKGQPQHF TGTGCCAGTAGTATAGGGGGCGCGAAGGGACAGCCCCAGCATTTT
TRBD1 TRBJ2-2 TRBV28 . CASSVPGTGGGELFF TGTGCCAGCAGTGTCCCCGGGACAGGGGGCGGGGAGCTGTTTTTT
. TRBJ2-3 TRBV6-4 . CASSVDAISTDTQYF TGTGCCAGCAGTGTGGACGCGATTAGCACAGATACGCAGTATTTT
. TRBJ2-7 TRBV11-3 . CASSLGRTYEQYF TGTGCCAGCAGCTTAGGACGGACCTACGAGCAGTACTTC
. TRBJ2-1 TRBV29-1 . CSVDWGNEQFF TGCAGCGTTGACTGGGGCAATGAGCAGTTCTTC
. TRBJ1-6 TRBV7-9 . CASSFGGSPLHF TGTGCCAGCAGCTTTGGGGGATCACCCCTCCACTTT
. TRBJ1-1 TRBV21-1 . CASSKSDTEAFF TGTGCCAGCAGCAAGTCAGACACTGAAGCTTTCTTT
. TRBJ2-1 TRBV29-1 . CSQSSYNEQFF TGCAGCCAAAGTTCCTACAATGAGCAGTTCTTC
TRBD1 TRBJ1-2 TRBV29-1 . CSASGQVANYGYTF TGCAGCGCCTCGGGACAGGTTGCTAACTATGGCTACACCTTC
TRBD2 TRBJ2-3 TRBV5-3 . CARSLTSGATDTQYF TGTGCCAGAAGCTTGACTAGCGGAGCTACAGATACGCAGTATTTT
. TRBJ2-1 TRBV4-1 once CASSQTGTDGSNEQFF TGCGCCAGCAGCCAGACCGGGACCGACGGCAGCAATGAGCAGTTCTTC
. TRBJ2-3 TRBV10-3 . CAISVNSNSDTQYF TGTGCCATCAGTGTGAACAGTAACTCAGATACGCAGTATTTT
. TRBJ2-2 TRBV6-2/TRBV6-3 . CASSYLGQNTGELFF TGTGCCAGCAGTTACTTAGGACAGAACACCGGGGAGCTGTTTTTT
. TRBJ1-5 TRBV7-2 . CASSIARVQPQHF TGTGCCAGCAGCATAGCCCGGGTTCAGCCCCAGCATTTT
. TRBJ2-7 TRBV30 . CASLLPPSYEQYF TGTGCCTCACTCCTCCCCCCCTCCTACGAGCAGTACTTC
. TRBJ1-4 TRBV28 . CASSPQLGERADVRF TGTGCCAGCAGTCCCCAACTCGGGGAGCGCGCGGATGTTCGATTT
. TRBJ1-2 TRBV28 . CASSKGQTYYGYTF TGTGCCAGCAGCAAAGGACAGACTTACTATGGCTACACCTTC
TRBD1 TRBJ1-4 TRBV29-1 . CSVGTGGAGNEKLFF TGCAGCGTAGGGACAGGGGGCGCGGGTAATGAAAAACTGTTTTTT
. TRBJ1-5 TRBV19 . CASSTSSALYQPQHF TGTGCCAGTAGTACCAGTTCGGCACTTTATCAGCCCCAGCATTTT
. TRBJ2-7 TRBV9 . CASSPGGGTPSYEQYF TGTGCCAGCAGCCCTGGAGGGGGGACCCCCTCCTACGAGCAGTACTTC
. TRBJ2-7 TRBV5-1 . CASSPQGLSSYEQYF TGCGCCAGCAGCCCACAGGGCCTAAGCTCCTACGAGCAGTACTTC
. TRBJ1-1 TRBV14 . CASSPYMEAFF TGTGCCAGCAGCCCGTACATGGAAGCTTTCTTT
. TRBJ1-3 TRBV5-1 once CASSLTDTRNTIYF TGCGCCAGCAGCTTGACAGATACCCGAAACACCATATATTTT
. TRBJ1-2 TRBV6-5 . CASSYTGTKDYGYTF TGTGCCAGCAGTTATACCGGGACTAAGGACTATGGCTACACCTTC